These T cell receptor beta chains were read from a single sample in a study of spatial heterogeneity in lung cancer. TCRdb reprocessed the 5' RACE reads via MiXCR and lists one record per CDR3 protein. The profile shows over 90,000 distinct CDR3 sequences, roughly 10% of them singletons. The material was PBMCs, obtained at surgery. Every receptor here comes from a male donor with early-stage non-small cell lung cancer. The CDR3 runs from the conserved cysteine through the conserved F or W. A D gene is named only where the DNA matches it firmly. The size entry is marked missing in some rows and otherwise reads once, few, many or a size class.

j_gene,abundance,v_gene,len,d_gene,CDR3aa,CDR3nt
TRBJ2-2,many,TRBV29-1,14,.,CSVESAGNTGELFF,TGCAGCGTTGAATCGGCGGGGAACACCGGGGAGCTGTTTTTT
TRBJ2-5,few,TRBV29-1,12,.,CSAATDPKTQYF,TGCAGCGCGGCGACAGATCCAAAGACCCAGTACTTC
TRBJ1-5,.,TRBV5-1,16,.,CASSPRGGMGNQPQHF,TGCGCCAGCAGCCCCAGGGGCGGAATGGGCAATCAGCCCCAGCATTTT
TRBJ2-7,many,TRBV29-1,13,.,CSVTDEDSYEQYF,TGCAGCGTGACGGACGAGGACTCCTACGAGCAGTACTTC
TRBJ2-7,few,TRBV9,13,.,CASSPSVDYEQYF,TGTGCCAGCAGCCCCTCAGTTGACTACGAGCAGTACTTC
TRBJ1-1,many,TRBV25-1,13,.,CASTTGKVAEAFF,TGTGCCAGCACCACAGGGAAGGTCGCTGAAGCTTTCTTT
TRBJ2-5,.,TRBV29-1,13,.,CSVELTVQETQYF,TGCAGCGTTGAATTGACCGTACAAGAGACCCAGTACTTC
TRBJ2-1,many,TRBV27,15,.,CASSLWGNAYNEQFF,TGTGCCAGCAGTTTGTGGGGGAACGCCTACAATGAGCAGTTCTTC
TRBJ2-3,few,TRBV29-1,16,TRBD2,CSVEGTLAGFTDTQYF,TGCAGCGTTGAAGGGACACTAGCGGGATTCACAGATACGCAGTATTTT
TRBJ1-1,many,TRBV3-1,14,.,CASRDAYMNTEAFF,TGTGCCAGCAGGGACGCCTATATGAACACTGAAGCTTTCTTT
TRBJ2-1,.,TRBV25-1,12,.,CASSDPGDEQFF,TGTGCCAGCAGTGACCCGGGTGATGAGCAGTTCTTC
TRBJ1-2,many,TRBV20-1,14,.,CSAPVLTLGYGYTF,TGCAGTGCCCCGGTCCTTACACTTGGATATGGCTACACCTTC
TRBJ2-3,many,TRBV20-1,12,.,CSARDLGNTQYF,TGCAGTGCTAGAGATCTCGGGAATACGCAGTATTTT
TRBJ2-1,few,TRBV5-1,16,TRBD1,CASSLRDRERYTEQFF,TGCGCCAGCAGCCTGAGGGACAGGGAAAGGTACACTGAGCAGTTCTTC
TRBJ2-2,.,TRBV2,16,TRBD2,CASSEEGGRAGGELFF,TGTGCCAGCAGTGAAGAAGGCGGGAGGGCCGGCGGGGAGCTGTTTTTT
TRBJ2-3,many,TRBV7-2,15,.,CASSPGPAYLDTQYF,TGTGCCAGCAGCCCCGGACCTGCCTATCTTGATACGCAGTATTTT
TRBJ1-5,few,TRBV5-1,14,.,CASSLGGRDQPQHF,TGCGCCAGCAGCTTGGGAGGCAGGGATCAGCCCCAGCATTTT
TRBJ2-7,many,TRBV29-1,12,.,CSVGDGSYEQYF,TGCAGCGTTGGTGACGGCTCCTACGAGCAGTACTTC
TRBJ2-7,many,TRBV7-2,17,TRBD2,CASSARAGEGNFYEQYF,TGTGCCAGCAGCGCACGAGCGGGAGAGGGCAATTTCTACGAGCAGTACTTC
TRBJ2-1,many,TRBV29-1,11,.,CSVDLYNEQFF,TGCAGCGTTGACTTATACAATGAGCAGTTCTTC
TRBJ2-3,many,TRBV6-5,14,.,CASSPPTGTDTQYF,TGTGCCAGCAGCCCCCCTACGGGCACAGATACGCAGTATTTT
TRBJ2-7,few,TRBV29-1,14,.,CSVEGEGATYEQYF,TGCAGCGTTGAAGGGGAGGGGGCCACCTACGAGCAGTACTTC
TRBJ2-3,.,TRBV6-2/TRBV6-3,9,.,CAGVGSQYF,TGTGCAGGGGTTGGATCGCAGTATTTT
TRBJ2-4,few,TRBV6-6,16,.,CASSPVGGLAKNIQYF,TGTGCCAGCAGTCCAGTCGGGGGACTAGCCAAAAACATTCAGTACTTC
TRBJ1-5,many,TRBV2,13,.,CACHGYSNQPQHF,TGTGCCTGCCACGGATATAGCAATCAGCCCCAGCATTTT
TRBJ2-3,.,TRBV12-3/TRBV12-4,14,TRBD2,CASTLTSGRDTQYF,TGTGCCAGCACCTTGACTAGCGGGAGGGATACGCAGTATTTT
TRBJ2-3,few,TRBV7-2,14,.,CASMTGSPGNTQYF,TGTGCCAGCATGACGGGTAGCCCAGGGAATACGCAGTATTTT
TRBJ1-2,few,TRBV2,13,.,CASSGGQTYGYTF,TGTGCCAGCAGTGGAGGACAGACCTATGGCTACACCTTC
TRBJ2-5,many,TRBV7-6,12,.,CASSLGAETQYF,TGTGCCAGCAGCTTAGGGGCCGAGACCCAGTACTTC
TRBJ2-5,.,TRBV7-2,15,.,CASSLWAGPQETQYF,TGTGCCAGCAGCTTATGGGCAGGGCCCCAAGAGACCCAGTACTTC
TRBJ1-2,.,TRBV6-6,16,.,CASTLTGTQKVYGYTF,TGTGCCAGCACCTTGACCGGGACACAAAAAGTCTATGGCTACACCTTC
TRBJ2-3,few,TRBV5-1,15,TRBD2,CASSRLAGVKATQYF,TGCGCCAGCAGCCGACTAGCGGGAGTGAAGGCTACGCAGTATTTT
TRBJ1-1,few,TRBV24-1,12,.,CATSDFNSEAFF,TGTGCCACCAGTGATTTTAACAGTGAAGCTTTCTTT
TRBJ2-7,few,TRBV28,15,TRBD1,CASSPPGTGVNEQYF,TGTGCCAGCAGCCCACCCGGGACAGGAGTCAACGAGCAGTACTTC
TRBJ2-7,.,TRBV20-1,11,.,CSARDPYEQYF,TGCAGTGCTAGGGACCCCTACGAGCAGTACTTC
TRBJ1-1,.,TRBV12-3/TRBV12-4,13,.,CASSLVQGEGAFF,TGTGCCAGCAGTTTAGTACAGGGCGAGGGAGCTTTCTTT
TRBJ2-7,few,TRBV28,12,TRBD1,CASSPDRVGQYF,TGTGCCAGCAGCCCGGACAGGGTAGGGCAGTACTTC
TRBJ1-1,few,TRBV6-5,14,TRBD1,CASNRQGLNTEAFF,TGTGCCAGCAACCGACAGGGGCTGAACACTGAAGCTTTCTTT
TRBJ1-1,few,TRBV4-3,15,.,CASSQDERANTEAFF,TGCGCCAGCAGCCAAGATGAAAGGGCCAACACTGAAGCTTTCTTT
TRBJ1-5,few,TRBV24-1,14,.,CATSDPNTPQPQHF,TGTGCCACCAGTGACCCGAACACGCCTCAGCCCCAGCATTTT